A single sample is the source of the 29 T cell receptor beta chains below, sequenced in a study of blood T cell repertoires in COVID-19. Some clones are missing from TCRdb's copy, which holds only in-frame ones; the method was immunoSEQ multiplex PCR. The data show about 36,000 clones, 74% seen once. Source material: peripheral blood. Receptors originate from a man between 70 and 80 years old with COVID-19, enrolled during active disease.

This rearrangement joins TRBV9 to TRBJ2-5; D is possibly TRBD2 (7 bases). The germline gives CDR1 SGDLS, CDR2 YYNGEE. This CDR3 is 14 amino acids long. V was pared by 2 bases and J by 5 bases, with 13 bases between. As DNA, the CDR3 is TGTGCCAGCAGCGTGTCTGAGGGGGGGGAGACCCAGTACTTC. Its translation: CASSVSEGGETQYF.

The CDR3 DNA follows: TGCAGCGCACGAGGACTAGCGGGAGTGACAGATACGCAGTATTTT. It specifies CSARGLAGVTDTQYF. V usage is TRBV29-1 and J usage is TRBJ2-3, with 13 bases identical to TRBD2. This CDR3 comprises 15 residues. V trimming: 7 bases; J trimming: 3 bases; junction bases outside the gene matches: 7. CDR1 is SQVTM and CDR2 is ANQGSEA in the germline V gene.

The chain combines TRBV4-1 with TRBJ1-5; 7 nucleotides match TRBD1. CDR1 is MGHRA, CDR2 YSYEKL, per germline. There are 15 residues in the CDR3. With 0 bases clipped from V and 5 bases from J, the junction kept 4 bases outside the gene matches. CDR3 in amino acids: CASSQEGGYDQPQHF. As DNA, the CDR3 is TGCGCCAGCAGCCAAGAAGGGGGCTATGATCAGCCCCAGCATTTT.

The V call is TRBV19, the J call TRBJ1-5; TRBD1 matches 7 bases. J lost 4 bases, V lost 7 bases, and 7 bases had no gene match. CDR1 is LNHDA, CDR2 SQIVND, per germline (reference sequence). The CDR3 extends over 14 amino acids. The CDR3 DNA reads TGTGCCAGTAAAGAGACAGGGCTTAATCAGCCCCAGCATTTT. This encodes CASKETGLNQPQHF.

The CDR3 DNA reads TGTGCCAGCAGCTTTAATACAGGGGGCATTCGAGGTGGCTACACCTTC. It specifies CASSFNTGGIRGGYTF. The V call is TRBV7-8, the J call TRBJ1-2; TRBD1 matches 9 bases. The CDR3 spans 16 residues. The germline gives CDR1 SGHVS, CDR2 FQNEAQ. The junction had 12 bases not matched to a gene; V was cut back by 3 bases and J by 7 bases.

The chain links TRBV3-1 (or the pseudogene TRBV3-2) to TRBJ1-5, with D perhaps TRBD1 (5 bases). From germline, CDR1 is LGHDT and CDR2 YNNKEL (reference sequence). Trimming cost V 3 bases and J 6 bases, with 12 bases left between them. The CDR3 consists of 14 residues. CDR3 bases: TGTGCCAGCAGCCACCTTGGGGGGGGTCAGCCCCAGCATTTT. Translated: CASSHLGGGQPQHF.

This clone has a handful of counts. This sequence joins TRBV27 and TRBJ1-5, with D tentatively TRBD1 (5 bases). Germline CDR1 is MNHEY and CDR2 is SMNVEV (reference sequence). V gave up 3 bases and J gave up 6 bases, with 15 bases separating them. This CDR3 has 15 amino acids. CDR3 nucleotide sequence: TGTGCCAGCAGTTTTGAGGGGAGGGAGGGTCAGCCCCAGCATTTT. Amino acids: CASSFEGREGQPQHF.

Relative to its sample, this clone is medium-sized. The gene calls are TRBV10-2 and TRBJ2-3; D uncertain. Germline V gene lookup returns CDR1 WSHSY and CDR2 SAAADI. The CDR3 runs 15 residues. Trimming removed 2 bases from V and 2 bases from J, with 11 bases in between. The CDR3 DNA follows: TGCGCCAGCAGTGAGCTGCAGATATTCACAGATACGCAGTATTTT. It translates to CASSELQIFTDTQYF.

V gene TRBV30 combines with J gene TRBJ1-5; 7 bases agree with TRBD1. V was pared by 5 bases and J by 1 base, with 2 bases of the junction left unmatched. Per germline, CDR1 GTSNPN and CDR2 SVGIG (reference sequence). This CDR3 is built from 13 residues. The CDR3 reads CAWGGQSNQPQHF. The CDR3 nucleotides are TGTGCCTGGGGGGGACAGAGCAATCAGCCCCAGCATTTT.

This rearrangement joins TRBV12-3 or TRBV12-4 to TRBJ1-5, with 7 nucleotides matching TRBD1. The CDR3 contains 13 residues. The V and J ends lost 6 bases and 7 bases, in that order; junction bases with no gene match: 6. For the CDR3, the DNA is TGTGCCAGCAGGGGGCAGGGGGGACAGCCCCAGCATTTT. It specifies CASRGQGGQPQHF.

V is TRBV3-1 (or the pseudogene TRBV3-2) and J is TRBJ2-1, with D perhaps matching TRBD2 (6 bases). Per the germline V gene, CDR1 is LGHDT and CDR2 is YNNKEL (reference sequence). Trimming shortened V by 0 bases and J by 12 bases, and 12 bases separated the two germline ends. The CDR3 is 13 residues long. For the CDR3, the DNA is TGTGCCAGCAGCCAAGATCCAGAGCGGGCGCAGTTCTTC. This encodes CASSQDPERAQFF.

This chain connects TRBV12-3 or TRBV12-4 to TRBJ1-1, with a weak D call TRBD1 (6 bases). The CDR3 loop spans 12 amino acids. V was pared by 6 bases and J by 10 bases, with 15 bases between. The CDR3 sequence: CASSRDIVGAFF. The CDR3 bases are TGTGCCAGCAGCCGGGACATTGTAGGAGCTTTCTTT.

The V call is TRBV15, the J call TRBJ2-3, with D unresolved. CDR1 LNHNV and CDR2 YYDKDF come from the germline V gene (reference sequence). V dropped 0 bases and J dropped 11 bases, with 18 bases sitting between them. The CDR3 spans 15 residues. CDR3 residues: CATSRDRSPSIEQYF. The CDR3 bases are TGTGCCACCAGCAGAGATCGGAGCCCTTCGATAGAGCAGTATTTT.

This chain connects TRBV7-9 to TRBJ1-2, with D uncertain. The CDR3 totals 14 residues. In germline, CDR1 is SEHNR, CDR2 FQNEAQ (reference sequence). V was trimmed by 3 bases and J by 6 bases, leaving 14 bases between them. This CDR3 reads CASSFRTGNDGYTF. Here the CDR3 DNA reads TGTGCCAGCAGCTTTCGGACGGGAAACGATGGCTACACCTTC.

The chain links TRBV7-9 to TRBJ2-5, with D possibly TRBD2 on 5 matching bases. CDR3 length: 16 amino acids. Germline assignment: CDR1 SEHNR and CDR2 FQNEAQ (reference sequence). V lost 6 bases and J 2 bases, leaving 19 bases between the germline ends. CDR3 sequence: CASRGSWGVRQETQYF. CDR3 in DNA: TGTGCCAGCAGAGGCTCCTGGGGAGTAAGGCAAGAGACCCAGTACTTC. Full variable domain (remainder filled in from reference TRBV7-9 and TRBJ2-5): DTGVSQNPRHKITKRGQNVTFRCDPISEHNRLYWYRQTLGQGPEFLTYFQNEAQLEKSRLLSDRFSAERPKGSFSTLEIQRTEQGDSAMYLCASRGSWGVRQETQYFGPGTRLLVL.

The V and J genes are TRBV6-1 and TRBJ1-1, with D possibly being TRBD1 (6 bases). The germline V gene encodes CDR1 MNHNS and CDR2 SASEGT. The CDR3 extends over 14 amino acids. V was trimmed by 6 bases and J by 1 base, leaving 12 bases between them. CDR3 region: CASSQGTANTEAFF. The DNA for the CDR3 is TGTGCCAGCAGCCAGGGGACGGCGAACACTGAAGCTTTCTTT.

This clone was seen once. The rearrangement links TRBV28 to TRBJ2-1, with a tentative D call TRBD1 (5 bases). V was trimmed by 6 bases and J by 9 bases, leaving 9 bases between them. This CDR3 comprises 11 residues. Germline assignment: CDR1 MDHEN and CDR2 SYDVKM. The DNA of the CDR3 is TGTGCCAGCAGAAGGGGCGGTGAGCAGTTCTTC. Its protein is CASRRGGEQFF.

In this sample, this clone turned up a few times. Other DNA variants within this sample encode the same CDR3. The chain uses TRBV9 and TRBJ2-1, with 12 bases identical to TRBD2. Trimming cost V 3 bases and J 8 bases; bases outside gene matches: 12. CDR3 length: 17 amino acids. Germline V gene sequence: CDR1 SGDLS, CDR2 YYNGEE. CDR3: CASSAASSGGAWDEQFF. The DNA for the CDR3 is TGTGCCAGCAGCGCTGCCTCTAGCGGGGGGGCTTGGGATGAGCAGTTCTTC.

The rearrangement joins TRBV3-1 (or the pseudogene TRBV3-2) to TRBJ1-1; D is unclear. Germline CDR1 and CDR2: LGHDT and YNNKEL (reference sequence). The CDR3 is 14 residues long. With 0 bases removed from V and 0 bases from J, the gap between germline ends came to 5 bases. In DNA form, the CDR3 reads TGTGCCAGCAGCCAAGATACGGTGAACACTGAAGCTTTCTTT. It translates to CASSQDTVNTEAFF.

The chain uses TRBV18 and TRBJ2-2; D gene unclear. The CDR3 covers 15 residues. Trimming removed 3 bases at V and 5 bases at J, with 13 bases between. Germline V gene lookup returns CDR1 KGHSH and CDR2 LQKENI. The CDR3 region is CASSPQDTRTGELFF. CDR3 nucleotide sequence: TGTGCCAGCTCACCCCAAGATACGAGAACCGGGGAGCTGTTTTTT.

The chain couples TRBV30 to TRBJ2-7; 7 nucleotides match TRBD1. Trimming cost V 4 bases and J 2 bases; bases outside gene matches: 8. Germline loops: CDR1 GTSNPN, CDR2 SVGIG (reference sequence). The CDR3 loop spans 14 amino acids. The CDR3 is CAWKSRDRPYEQYF. DNA for the CDR3: TGTGCCTGGAAATCCCGGGACAGACCCTACGAGCAGTACTTC.

This clone was seen a few times. The chain joins TRBV12-3 or TRBV12-4 to TRBJ1-2; 9 positions agree with TRBD1. The CDR3 extends over 13 amino acids. J was trimmed by 6 bases and V by 7 bases; bases with no gene match: 6. The CDR3, as DNA: TGTGCCAGCAACCAAGACAGGGGGAATGGCTACACCTTC. Its translation: CASNQDRGNGYTF.

This clone was picked up one time. The chain recombines TRBV2 with TRBJ2-3; TRBD2 matches at 7 bases. V trimming: 6 bases; J trimming: 1 base; junction bases outside the gene matches: 4. This CDR3 region has 14 residues. Germline CDR1 and CDR2: SNHLY and FYNNEI. The CDR3 nucleotides are TGTGCCAGCAGAATAAGCGGGGGCACAGATACGCAGTATTTT. It codes for CASRISGGTDTQYF.

The V and J genes are TRBV5-1 and TRBJ2-2; 8 nucleotides align to TRBD1. V shed 1 base, J shed 4 bases, and the junction held 9 bases outside the gene matches. Germline values: CDR1 SGHRS, CDR2 YFSETQ. The CDR3 spans 17 residues. The CDR3 nucleotides read TGCGCCAGCAGCTTGTCGCCCCTTACAGGGGGCACCGGGGAGCTGTTTTTT. Protein: CASSLSPLTGGTGELFF.

The chain uses TRBV28 and TRBJ2-7; possible D gene TRBD2, 6 bases. From germline, CDR1 is MDHEN and CDR2 SYDVKM. Trimming stripped 5 bases from V and 1 base from J, with 15 bases between. The CDR3 totals 15 residues. The CDR3 loop reads CASSPGGTLSYEQYF. The CDR3 region has the DNA TGTGCCAGCAGTCCCGGCGGGACCCTATCCTACGAGCAGTACTTC.

The chain employs TRBV19 and TRBJ1-5; D call uncertain. Trimming took 3 bases from V and 0 from J, leaving 9 bases between them. Looked up from germline, CDR1 is LNHDA and CDR2 is SQIVND (reference sequence). The CDR3 spans 15 residues. The CDR3 protein is CASSIGQISNQPQHF. The CDR3 nucleotides are TGTGCCAGTAGTATTGGGCAGATTAGCAATCAGCCCCAGCATTTT.

For the CDR3, the DNA is TGTGCCAGCAGCCCGAGGGCAGGAGATAATTCACCCCTCCACTTT. Translating gives CASSPRAGDNSPLHF. The chain recombines TRBV7-2 with TRBJ1-6; D gene ambiguous. V was clipped by 5 bases and J by 5 bases, with 13 bases between them. Germline CDR1 is SGHTA and CDR2 is FQGNSA. There are 15 residues in the CDR3.

The V gene is TRBV6-5, the J gene TRBJ2-1, with TRBD1 matching 10 bases. In germline, CDR1 is MNHEY, CDR2 SVGAGI. This CDR3 comprises 15 residues. J gave up 7 bases and V 6 bases, and 9 bases lay outside the gene matches. The CDR3 DNA sequence: TGTGCCAGCAGCCCCGGACAGGGGGGGGCAAATGAGCAGTTCTTC. Translated, it gives CASSPGQGGANEQFF.

The rearrangement links TRBV6-1 to TRBJ1-6; TRBD1 is a possible D gene (5 bases). In germline, CDR1 is MNHNS, CDR2 SASEGT. The CDR3 sequence is 15 residues long. Between the trimmed V and J ends, which lost 3 bases and 3 bases, there was a span of 9 bases. The chain's CDR3 is CASSDRQGYNSPLHF. CDR3 DNA: TGTGCCAGCAGTGATCGGCAGGGCTATAATTCACCCCTCCACTTT.